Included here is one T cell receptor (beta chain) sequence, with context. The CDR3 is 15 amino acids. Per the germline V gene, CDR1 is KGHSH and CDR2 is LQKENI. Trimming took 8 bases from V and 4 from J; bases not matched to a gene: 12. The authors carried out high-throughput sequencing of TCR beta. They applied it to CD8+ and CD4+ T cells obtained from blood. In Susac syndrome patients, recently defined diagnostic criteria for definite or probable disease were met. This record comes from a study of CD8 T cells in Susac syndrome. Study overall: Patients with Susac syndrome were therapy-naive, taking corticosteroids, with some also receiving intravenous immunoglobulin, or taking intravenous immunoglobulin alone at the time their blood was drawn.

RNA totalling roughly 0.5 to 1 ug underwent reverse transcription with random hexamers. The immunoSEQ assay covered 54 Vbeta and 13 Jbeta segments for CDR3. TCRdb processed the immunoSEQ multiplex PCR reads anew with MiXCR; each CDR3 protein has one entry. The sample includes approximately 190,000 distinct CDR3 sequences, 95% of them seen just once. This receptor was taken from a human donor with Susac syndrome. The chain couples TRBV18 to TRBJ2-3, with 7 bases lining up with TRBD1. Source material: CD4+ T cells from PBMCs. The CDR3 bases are TGTGCCAGCACCCTCCTAGGGGGCACAGCAGATACGCAGTATTTT. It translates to CASTLLGGTADTQYF.